This T cell receptor (beta chain) emerged from a study of blood T cell repertoires in COVID-19. Repertoires were generated with immunoSEQ multiplex PCR, while TCRdb's copy carries only in-frame clones and drops some. The table lists about 270,000 clones, around nine tenths of them singletons. The CDR3 is made up of 12 amino acids. V was clipped by 4 bases and J by 6 bases, with 9 bases between them. The clonotype originates from a man aged 40-50 years with active or convalescent COVID-19. The gene calls are TRBV12-3 or TRBV12-4 and TRBJ1-1; D may be TRBD1 (5 bases). Sequencing was done on a sample of peripheral blood. The CDR3 loop is CASSSIGAEAFF. The CDR3 DNA reads as TGTGCCAGCAGTTCAATAGGGGCTGAAGCTTTCTTT.